One and the same sample provided the 25 T cell receptor beta chains below, sequenced in a study of T cells in Graves' hyperthyroidism and ophthalmopathy. RNA transcripts yielded amplified TCR beta CDR3 regions. Researchers ran a first-round RT-PCR on the TCR CDR3 using the HTBI primer set. Each CDR3 protein gets one entry after TCRdb re-called the multiplex PCR reads with MiXCR. The data hold 300,000 to 450,000 distinct CDR3 sequences, with around 13% observed a single time. The sample was blood. These receptors originate from a woman aged 25 to 39 with Graves' ophthalmopathy.

The chain is built from TRBV6-1 and TRBJ1-6; 8 nucleotides align to TRBD1. The CDR3 contains 14 residues. Germline V gene lookup returns CDR1 MNHNS and CDR2 SASEGT. J gave up 3 bases and V 8 bases, and 3 bases lay outside the gene matches. The DNA of the CDR3 is TGTGCCAGCCACAGGGGGTTCTATAATTCACCCCTCCACTTT. The encoded protein is CASHRGFYNSPLHF.

The chain combines TRBV9 with TRBJ1-4; D call uncertain. CDR3 size: 15 residues. Germline CDR1 and CDR2: SGDLS and YYNGEE. V lost 0 bases to trimming and J lost 5 bases, with 11 bases between them. CDR3 DNA: TGTGCCAGCAGCGTAGATGTCTTCCCGAATGAAAAACTGTTTTTT. Protein product: CASSVDVFPNEKLFF.

The V call is TRBV20-1, the J call TRBJ1-6, with a possible D match to TRBD1 (5 bases). The V and J ends lost 6 bases and 0 bases respectively, with 15 bases between them. The CDR3 runs 16 residues. The germline V gene encodes CDR1 DFQATT and CDR2 SNEGSKA (reference sequence). CDR3 coding DNA: TGCAGTGCAAGTGACAGAAGGAGCTCCTATAATTCACCCCTCCACTTT. Residues: CSASDRRSSYNSPLHF.

This clonotype occurred many times. The chain employs TRBV6-1 and TRBJ1-1; D is ambiguous. Germline V gene lookup returns CDR1 MNHNS and CDR2 SASEGT. The CDR3 runs 14 residues. CDR3: CATTSEARSSEAFF. As DNA, the CDR3 is TGTGCGACCACATCCGAAGCCAGAAGTTCTGAAGCTTTCTTT.

This clonotype was recorded a few times. This sequence joins TRBV7-3 and TRBJ2-5; D perhaps matches TRBD1 (5 bases). The CDR3 totals 13 residues. CDR1 and CDR2 from the germline V gene are SGHTA and FQGTGA. The ends were cut back, 4 bases at V and 5 bases at J, with 11 bases in the middle. CDR3 sequence reads: CASSSRRGETQYF. The DNA for the CDR3 is TGTGCCAGCAGCTCCCGAAGGGGTGAGACCCAGTACTTC. Looking up the rest from reference TRBV7-3 and TRBJ2-5 gives the full variable domain: GAGVSQTPSNKVTEKGKYVELRCDPISGHTALYWYRQSLGQGPEFLIYFQGTGAADDSGLPNDRFFAVRPEGSVSTLKIQRTERGDSAVYLCASSSRRGETQYFGPGTRLLVL.

The chain combines TRBV6-1 with TRBJ2-7; 9 positions match TRBD1. CDR3 length: 14 amino acids. With V trimmed by 8 bases and J by 4 bases, 9 bases remained unmatched. CDR1 MNHNS and CDR2 SASEGT come from the germline V gene. The CDR3 loop reads CASGGGGQGYEQYF. The CDR3 DNA sequence: TGTGCCAGCGGTGGGGGGGGACAGGGATACGAGCAGTACTTC.

This clonotype was seen more than once but under ten times. A much more abundant neighbour one base away suggests this may be a read error. V gene TRBV20-1 combines with J gene TRBJ2-7; 9 bases map to TRBD1. The CDR3 loop spans 14 amino acids. CDR1 and CDR2 from the germline V gene are DFQATT and SNEGSKA (reference sequence). CDR3 nucleotides: TGCAGTGCAAACACAGGGGGCGTTAAGGACGAGCAGAACTTC. This sequence encodes CSANTGGVKDEQNF.

This clonotype has at least ten counts. The genes are TRBV12-3 or TRBV12-4 and TRBJ2-2; 9 bases are a match to TRBD1. The V gene end was trimmed by 7 bases and the J gene end by 3 bases; junction bases not matched to a gene: 6. The CDR3 extends over 15 amino acids. CDR3 loop: CASIQRDRDTGELFF. In DNA, the CDR3 is TGTGCCAGCATTCAGCGGGACAGGGACACCGGGGAGCTGTTTTTT.

V and J are TRBV20-1 and TRBJ2-5; 12 bases agree with TRBD2. With V trimmed by 1 base and J by 4 bases, 4 bases remained unmatched. CDR1 DFQATT and CDR2 SNEGSKA come from the germline V gene (reference sequence). The length of the CDR3 is 15 residues. CDR3 region: CSARASGGAGETQYF. The CDR3 nucleotides read TGCAGTGCTAGAGCTAGCGGGGGGGCAGGAGAGACCCAGTACTTC.

This clonotype has ten or more counts. The rearrangement joins TRBV2 to TRBJ2-5, with TRBD1 matching over 8 bases. This CDR3 contains 13 residues. The germline CDR1 and CDR2 sequences are SNHLY and FYNNEI. The junction had 1 base not matched to a gene; V was cut back by 6 bases and J by 1 base. CDR3 region: CASRTGGQETQYF. In nucleotides, the CDR3 is TGTGCCAGCAGAACAGGGGGCCAAGAGACCCAGTACTTC.

This clonotype was seen ten or more times. The V gene is TRBV2, the J gene TRBJ1-5; 7 positions match TRBD1. The CDR3 length is 13 residues. V trimming: 0 bases; J trimming: 9 bases; junction bases outside the gene matches: 2. Per germline, CDR1 SNHLY and CDR2 FYNNEI. CDR3 sequence reads: CASSEAQGGPQHF. Here the CDR3 DNA reads TGTGCCAGCAGTGAAGCCCAGGGGGGGCCCCAGCATTTT.

This clonotype was seen many times. The rearrangement uses TRBV2 and TRBJ1-2, with D uncertain. The V end was cut by 7 bases, the J end by 3 bases, with 12 bases between. Looked up from germline, CDR1 is SNHLY and CDR2 is FYNNEI. This CDR3 is built from 13 residues. CDR3 nucleotides: TGTGCCAGCAATATCCCCGCAGACTATGGCTACACCTTC. Translation gives CASNIPADYGYTF.

This clonotype was seen at least ten times. The rearrangement joins TRBV6-1 to TRBJ2-5; the match to TRBD2 covers 11 bases. Germline values: CDR1 MNHNS, CDR2 SASEGT. V trimming: 4 bases; J trimming: 12 bases; junction bases outside the gene matches: 7. CDR3 size: 13 residues. As DNA, the CDR3 is TGTGCCAGCAGTGTTCGTACTAGCGGGGGAAAGTACTTC. It translates to CASSVRTSGGKYF.

This clonotype was observed at least ten times. V gene TRBV2 combines with J gene TRBJ1-4; D ambiguous. Germline V gene sequence: CDR1 SNHLY, CDR2 FYNNEI. V lost 1 base and J 3 bases, leaving 6 bases between the germline ends. This CDR3 is built from 14 residues. The CDR3 sequence: CASSEVRANEKLFF. DNA of the CDR3: TGTGCCAGCAGTGAAGTTAGGGCTAATGAAAAACTGTTTTTT.

This clonotype was observed at least ten times. This chain uses TRBV6-1 with TRBJ2-3, with unresolved D. Trimming pared 4 bases from V and 11 bases from J, leaving 16 bases between. The CDR3 is 13 amino acids. The germline V gene encodes CDR1 MNHNS and CDR2 SASEGT. The CDR3 region is CASSGPERNGQYF. The CDR3 region has the DNA TGTGCCAGCAGTGGGCCGGAGAGGAACGGGCAGTATTTT.

Many counts were recorded for this clonotype. CDR3 protein: CASVRDRTFYEQYF. Written as DNA, the CDR3 is TGTGCCAGCGTCCGGGACAGGACTTTCTACGAGCAGTACTTC. This sequence joins TRBV2 and TRBJ2-7; the match to TRBD1 covers 8 bases. This CDR3 comprises 14 residues. Trimming took 8 bases from V and 3 from J; bases not matched to a gene: 9. The V gene's germline CDR1 is SNHLY and CDR2 FYNNEI.

This clonotype was picked up many times. The chain carries TRBV28 and TRBJ1-5, with unresolved D. Per germline, CDR1 MDHEN and CDR2 SYDVKM. This CDR3 has 14 amino acids. V shed 6 bases and J shed 2 bases, with 11 bases lying between them. The CDR3 spells CASSTGEGNQPQHF. The CDR3 DNA reads as TGTGCCAGCAGCACCGGGGAGGGCAATCAGCCCCAGCATTTT.

This clonotype has at least ten counts. The V call is TRBV6-1, the J call TRBJ1-2; tentatively, D is TRBD1 (6 bases). Trimming removed 7 bases at V and 0 bases at J, with 15 bases between. The length of the CDR3 is 15 residues. CDR1 and CDR2 from the germline V gene are MNHNS and SASEGT. CDR3 region: CASTAGVGANYGYTF. CDR3 sequence (DNA): TGTGCCAGCACGGCAGGGGTGGGAGCTAACTATGGCTACACCTTC.

At least ten counts were recorded for this clonotype. CDR3 sequence (DNA): TGTGCCAGCTGGCCGGCGGGGGGAAACACCATATATTTT. Translation gives CASWPAGGNTIYF. The J gene is TRBJ1-3, the V gene TRBV7-2; D not resolved. V gave up 8 bases and J gave up 4 bases, with 12 bases separating them. Per germline, CDR1 SGHTA and CDR2 FQGNSA. This CDR3 contains 13 residues.

This clonotype occurred a few times. V gene TRBV7-9 combines with J gene TRBJ2-2; unclear D gene. V lost 8 bases and J lost 6, with 10 bases in between. The CDR3 covers 12 residues. Germline V gene lookup returns CDR1 SEHNR and CDR2 FQNEAQ (reference sequence). The CDR3 sequence: CASLENPGELFF. CDR3 nucleotides: TGTGCCAGCCTGGAAAACCCCGGGGAGCTGTTTTTT.

This clonotype has just one count. The V call is TRBV2, the J call TRBJ2-7; 12 nucleotides agree with TRBD2. V dropped 4 bases and J dropped 3; count of bases not matched to a gene: 7. The germline V gene encodes CDR1 SNHLY and CDR2 FYNNEI. This CDR3 spans 16 amino acids. CDR3 DNA sequence: TGTGCCAGCAGTGGTCTGGCGACTAGCGGGAGCTACGAGCAGTACTTC. It codes for CASSGLATSGSYEQYF.

In the case of this clonotype: A much larger clone sits a single nucleotide away, making a read error possible. V gene TRBV25-1 combines with J gene TRBJ1-1; D unclear. Trimming took 10 bases from V and 4 from J, leaving 16 bases between them. The germline V gene encodes CDR1 MGHDK and CDR2 SYGVNS. The CDR3 totals 13 residues. The DNA for the CDR3 is TGTGCCACAACTAGCCACGGGGTCACTGAAGCTTTCTTT. It yields the protein CATTSHGVTEAFF. The full variable domain, rest sourced from reference TRBV25-1 and TRBJ1-1, is EADIYQTPRYLVIGTGKKITLECSQTMGHDKMYWYQQDPGMELHLIHYSYGVNSTEKGDLSSESTVSRIRTEHFPLTLESARPSHTSQYLCATTSHGVTEAFFGQGTRLTVV.

The V call is TRBV9, the J call TRBJ2-5; TRBD2 is a possible D gene (5 bases). CDR1 and CDR2 from the germline V gene are SGDLS and YYNGEE. Deletions cut 0 bases from V and 5 bases from J, with 14 bases between. This CDR3 contains 15 residues. The CDR3 sequence is CASSVADITGETQYF. As DNA, the CDR3 is TGTGCCAGCAGCGTAGCTGACATTACGGGGGAGACCCAGTACTTC. Supplemented by reference TRBV9 and TRBJ2-5, the full variable domain reads DSGVTQTPKHLITATGQRVTLRCSPRSGDLSVYWYQQSLDQGLQFLIQYYNGEERAKGNILERFSAQQFPDLHSELNLSSLELGDSALYFCASSVADITGETQYFGPGTRLLVL.

This clonotype appeared a few times. This CDR3 is CASSVGLGYNEQFF. The DNA of the CDR3 is TGCGCCAGCAGTGTGGGATTGGGATACAATGAGCAGTTCTTC. The genes are TRBV10-1 and TRBJ2-1; D is undetermined. The germline V gene has CDR1 WNHNN and CDR2 SYGVQD (reference sequence). The CDR3 is made up of 14 amino acids. Trimming stripped 4 bases from V and 4 bases from J, with 11 bases between.

This clonotype was counted at least ten times. The chain has TRBV12-3 or TRBV12-4 and TRBJ2-7; D remains ambiguous. V was pared by 4 bases and J by 2 bases, with 9 bases between. This CDR3 comprises 13 residues. This chain's CDR3 is CASSSQITYEQYF. The CDR3 DNA sequence: TGTGCCAGCAGTTCACAGATAACCTACGAGCAGTACTTC.